Sequencing of this T cell receptor beta chain was carried out in a study of T cells in Graves' hyperthyroidism and ophthalmopathy. The wider study: The initial diagnosis was the point when peripheral blood was collected, ahead of any treatment. Study outcomes and limitations: Stable hyperthyroidism and ophthalmopathy were separated using 13 V-J signatures.

Germline V gene lookup returns CDR1 MNHNS and CDR2 SASEGT. V lost 6 bases to trimming and J lost 2 bases; unmatched junction nucleotides: 7. This CDR3 is 15 amino acids long. RNA transcripts gave rise to amplified TCR beta CDR3 regions. During a first-round RT-PCR of the TCR CDR3, the HTBI primer set was used. TCRdb re-derived calls from the multiplex PCR reads in MiXCR, one entry per CDR3 protein. The table includes roughly 300,000 distinct CDR3 sequences, around 13% detected once. With regard to this clonotype: The antigen is not known.

Patients aged 18 to 65 with hyperthyroidism were newly diagnosed, with duration under 2 months. Out of less than 12 ml of fresh peripheral blood came the PBMCs. The rearrangement links TRBV6-1 to TRBJ2-7, with 10 bases lining up with TRBD2. The source of this sequence is a woman in her twenties or thirties with Graves' hyperthyroidism. The sequencing input was blood. The CDR3 region is CASSKSGRGTYEQYF. The CDR3 coding sequence is TGTGCCAGCAGCAAAAGCGGGAGGGGAACCTACGAGCAGTACTTC.